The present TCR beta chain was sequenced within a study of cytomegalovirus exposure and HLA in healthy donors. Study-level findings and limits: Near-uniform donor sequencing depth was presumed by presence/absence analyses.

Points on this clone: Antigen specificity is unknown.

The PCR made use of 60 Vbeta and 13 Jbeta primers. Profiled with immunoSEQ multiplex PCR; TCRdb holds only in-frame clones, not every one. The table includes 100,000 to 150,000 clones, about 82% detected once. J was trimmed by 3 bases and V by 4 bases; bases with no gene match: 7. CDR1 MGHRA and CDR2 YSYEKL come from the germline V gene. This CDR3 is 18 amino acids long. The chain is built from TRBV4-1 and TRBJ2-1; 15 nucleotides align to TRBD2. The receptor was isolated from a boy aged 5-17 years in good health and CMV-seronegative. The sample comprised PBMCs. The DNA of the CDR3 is TGCGCCAGCAGCCTCACTCCGGGACTAGCGGGGGGCTACAATGAGCAGTTCTTC. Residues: CASSLTPGLAGGYNEQFF.